What follows are 24 T cell receptor beta chains derived from one specimen sequenced in a study of vaccination and CD4 T cells after COVID-19. Noted treatment: roughly ten-day PBMC culture with coronavirus spike peptide pools or control peptides (ViraFEST assay). The Oncomine TCR Beta short-read assay sequenced DNA from cultured CD4+ T cells. TCRdb itself ran the PCR reads through MiXCR, one entry per CDR3 protein. The sample gives 11,000 to 15,000 distinct CDR3 sequences, about 30% of which show up once; roughly a fifth is in the top ten. For these TCRs, the target antigens are not known. Sample: cultured CD4+ T cells from blood. Receptors originate from a human donor with COVID-19.

The chain employs TRBV19 and TRBJ1-5; D possibly corresponds to TRBD1 (5 bases). The CDR3 consists of 17 residues. V dropped 5 bases and J dropped 0 bases, with 17 bases sitting between them. CDR1 is LNHDA and CDR2 is SQIVND in the germline V gene (reference sequence). The CDR3 DNA reads as TGTGCCAGTAGTCATGGGGCCAGGGCAATTAGCAATCAGCCCCAGCATTTT. Its protein is CASSHGARAISNQPQHF.

A few counts support this clonotype. The chain couples TRBV7-9 to TRBJ1-5; 12 nucleotides match TRBD1. There are 16 residues in the CDR3. The germline V gene has CDR1 SEHNR and CDR2 FQNEAQ (reference sequence). V gave up 7 bases and J gave up 6 bases; unmatched junction bases: 10. CDR3 DNA: TGTGCCAGCACCGCCCCCGGGACAGGGGGCGGTCAGCCCCAGCATTTT. Residues: CASTAPGTGGGQPQHF.

In its sample, this clonotype was seen a few times. J is TRBJ1-2 and V is TRBV6-1; 10 positions agree with TRBD1. V lost 5 bases to trimming and J lost 4 bases; unmatched junction nucleotides: 13. Germline assignment: CDR1 MNHNS and CDR2 SASEGT. CDR3 size: 17 residues. The CDR3 DNA sequence: TGTGCCAGCAGTCCCGGGACAGGGGAAGGTTACGGCTATGGCTACACCTTC. Protein sequence: CASSPGTGEGYGYGYTF.

This chain uses TRBV12-3 or TRBV12-4 with TRBJ1-1; no clear D. Trimming removed 7 bases from V and 6 bases from J, with 18 bases in between. The CDR3 contains 14 residues. CDR3 region: CASKQRPERAEAFF. The CDR3 DNA sequence: TGTGCCAGCAAACAGAGACCAGAACGGGCTGAAGCTTTCTTT.

This clonotype was observed a handful of times. The rearrangement links TRBV11-3 to TRBJ2-1, with D perhaps given as TRBD1 or TRBD2 (6 bases each). With 8 bases removed from V and 6 bases from J, the gap between germline ends came to 20 bases. The CDR3 totals 15 residues. Germline CDR1 and CDR2: SGHNT and YENEEA. The CDR3 coding sequence is TGTGCCAGCTCCCTCAGTGGGGGGCAGAGCAATGAGCAGTTCTTC. Protein sequence: CASSLSGGQSNEQFF.

The chain has TRBV5-1 and TRBJ2-3, with no clear D. Germline V gene lookup returns CDR1 SGHRS and CDR2 YFSETQ. The CDR3 runs 13 residues. Trimming removed 5 bases at V and 0 bases at J, with 7 bases between. In nucleotides, the CDR3 is TGCGCCAGCAGTGGCACTAGCACAGATACGCAGTATTTT. It encodes CASSGTSTDTQYF.

This clonotype was found a few times. The chain joins TRBV11-2 to TRBJ2-3, with TRBD1 matching over 8 bases. CDR1 is SGHAT and CDR2 is FQNNGV in the germline V gene. This CDR3 region has 15 residues. The V segment lost 5 bases and the J segment 5 bases; nucleotides outside the gene matches: 9. CDR3 sequence (DNA): TGTGCCAGCAGCCGCCTGGGACAGGTTCGAGATACGCAGTATTTT. This encodes CASSRLGQVRDTQYF.

This rearrangement joins TRBV18 to TRBJ2-7, with D possibly matching TRBD1 (6 bases). This CDR3 has 15 residues. V lost 3 bases, J lost 3 bases, and 15 bases lay in between. CDR1 KGHSH and CDR2 LQKENI come from the germline V gene. DNA for the CDR3: TGTGCCAGCTCACCGGCCGGGACACCTTTCTACGAGCAGTACTTC. Protein product: CASSPAGTPFYEQYF.

This clonotype was counted between two and nine times. V usage is TRBV28 and J usage is TRBJ1-2, with a tentative D call TRBD1 (5 bases). The CDR3 length is 12 residues. Trimming pared 10 bases from V and 7 bases from J, leaving 16 bases between. The germline CDR1 and CDR2 sequences are MDHEN and SYDVKM. Here the CDR3 DNA reads TGTGCCATCAACCGGCAGGGATCTGGCTACACCTTC. It yields the protein CAINRQGSGYTF.

This rearrangement joins TRBV6-1 to TRBJ2-7; TRBD1 aligns across 9 bases. The CDR3 is 13 amino acids. Germline lookup yields CDR1 MNHNS and CDR2 SASEGT. V shed 5 bases and J 5 bases; nucleotides not matched to a gene: 4. The CDR3 DNA is TGTGCCAGCAGTAGGGACAGGGCGGACGAGCAGTACTTC. Residues: CASSRDRADEQYF.

The chain couples TRBV6-2 or TRBV6-3 to TRBJ1-5; TRBD1 is a possible D gene (6 bases). This CDR3 has 15 residues. Per germline, CDR1 MNHEY and CDR2 SVGEGT. Trimming removed 5 bases from V and 5 bases from J, with 16 bases in between. The CDR3 DNA reads TGTGCCAGCAGTCCTCACGGAGGGGGACATCAGCCCCAGCATTTT. Translating it yields CASSPHGGGHQPQHF.

The chain combines TRBV6-1 with TRBJ2-2; 7 nucleotides agree with TRBD1. The germline CDR1 and CDR2 sequences are MNHNS and SASEGT. V trimming: 0 bases; J trimming: 7 bases; junction bases outside the gene matches: 14. The length of the CDR3 is 18 residues. This CDR3 is CASSEALRLGRGIGELFF. CDR3 in DNA: TGTGCCAGCAGTGAAGCATTGCGTCTTGGCAGGGGGATCGGGGAGCTGTTTTTT.

V gene TRBV27 combines with J gene TRBJ2-7; TRBD1 is a possible D gene (6 bases). The germline gives CDR1 MNHEY, CDR2 SMNVEV (reference sequence). The germline V and J ends were trimmed by 2 bases and 5 bases, with 10 bases remaining between them. This CDR3 is 13 amino acids long. The CDR3 DNA is TGTGCCAGCAGTTTACCAGGGGCCCACGAGCAGTACTTC. Residues: CASSLPGAHEQYF.

V is TRBV29-1 and J is TRBJ2-6; 7 bases map to TRBD2. CDR1 is SQVTM and CDR2 is ANQGSEA in the germline V gene. The CDR3 consists of 17 residues. With V trimmed by 4 bases and J by 0 bases, 9 bases remained unmatched. CDR3 bases: TGCAGCGTTGGGGGGGGTCAGAGCCCCTCTGGGGCCAACGTCCTGACTTTC. Translating it yields CSVGGGQSPSGANVLTF.

This clonotype has just a few counts. The chain joins TRBV20-1 to TRBJ1-6, with a weak D call TRBD1 (5 bases). The ends were cut back, 6 bases at V and 15 bases at J, with 15 bases in the middle. CDR3 length equals 11 residues. CDR1 and CDR2 from the germline V gene are DFQATT and SNEGSKA (reference sequence). The CDR3 region is CSATPQTVLHF. The CDR3 region has the DNA TGCAGTGCCACCCCCCAGACAGTCCTCCACTTT.

The chain links TRBV20-1 to TRBJ2-3, with 11 nucleotides matching TRBD1. V shed 6 bases and J 3 bases; nucleotides not matched to a gene: 8. The germline V gene encodes CDR1 DFQATT and CDR2 SNEGSKA (reference sequence). The CDR3 contains 15 residues. CDR3 in DNA: TGCAGTGCAGGGGGACAGGGGGGGCGAACAGATACGCAGTATTTT. Translating gives CSAGGQGGRTDTQYF.

This chain connects TRBV7-9 to TRBJ2-2; tentatively, D is TRBD2 (6 bases). The CDR3 is 16 residues long. V lost 6 bases, J lost 1 base, and 15 bases lay in between. Germline CDR1 reads SEHNR; CDR2 reads FQNEAQ (reference sequence). The CDR3 DNA reads as TGTGCCAGCAGAACCAGGGACTCCCTGAACACCGGGGAGCTGTTTTTT. This translates into CASRTRDSLNTGELFF.

Only a few counts were recorded for this clonotype. V and J are TRBV12-3 or TRBV12-4 and TRBJ1-5; D perhaps matches TRBD1 (6 bases). This CDR3 has 15 residues. Trimming pared 3 bases from V and 4 bases from J, leaving 13 bases between. The CDR3 here is CASSLSGGRNQPQHF. CDR3 DNA: TGTGCCAGCAGTTTGTCGGGGGGCAGGAATCAGCCCCAGCATTTT.

In DNA form, the CDR3 reads TGTGCCAGCAGTTCCAGGGGGGCCGGGTTGGATGGCTACACCTTC. Its translation is CASSSRGAGLDGYTF. J is TRBJ1-2 and V is TRBV6-2 or TRBV6-3; 7 bases are a match to TRBD1. V was clipped by 4 bases and J by 6 bases; unmatched bases: 11. From germline, CDR1 is MNHEY and CDR2 SVGEGT. The CDR3 has 15 amino acids.

This clonotype has just a few counts. The V and J genes are TRBV20-1 and TRBJ2-1; D gene unclear. Per germline, CDR1 DFQATT and CDR2 SNEGSKA (reference sequence). V lost 0 bases and J 4 bases, leaving 16 bases between the germline ends. This CDR3 is built from 16 residues. In DNA, the CDR3 is TGCAGTGCTAGAGAGGTCATAAGGCCAATTTACAATGAGCAGTTCTTC. The encoded protein is CSAREVIRPIYNEQFF.

In its sample, this clonotype was seen once. The chain has TRBV7-8 and TRBJ2-7; possible D gene TRBD2, 5 bases. V gave up 1 base and J gave up 2 bases, with 9 bases separating them. Germline values: CDR1 SGHVS, CDR2 FQNEAQ. The CDR3 spans 14 residues. This chain's CDR3 is CASSLDYGTYEQYF. The CDR3 DNA is TGTGCCAGCAGCTTAGATTACGGGACCTACGAGCAGTACTTC.

The gene calls are TRBV7-3 and TRBJ2-3; TRBD2 aligns across 11 bases. Per germline, CDR1 SGHTA and CDR2 FQGTGA. The CDR3 is made up of 16 amino acids. The V and J ends lost 3 bases and 2 bases, in that order; junction bases with no gene match: 4. The CDR3 is CASSFTSGGLTDTQYF. The CDR3, as DNA: TGTGCCAGCAGCTTTACTAGCGGGGGACTCACAGATACGCAGTATTTT.

This chain connects TRBV27 to TRBJ1-5; a weak D match, TRBD1 (6 bases). Per the germline V gene, CDR1 is MNHEY and CDR2 is SMNVEV (reference sequence). With 10 bases removed from V and 5 bases from J, the gap between germline ends came to 24 bases. The CDR3 consists of 16 residues. The CDR3, as DNA: TGTGCCACCGCCTCGTGGCCCGACAGGAGCCATCAGCCCCAGCATTTT. Translated, it gives CATASWPDRSHQPQHF.

A few counts support this clonotype. CDR3 sequence (DNA): TGTGCCAGCAGCTTAGCGGGACAGGGGGCTCAGCCCCAGCATTTT. Its protein is CASSLAGQGAQPQHF. The J gene is TRBJ1-5, the V gene TRBV7-9, with 12 bases that match TRBD1. CDR1 SEHNR and CDR2 FQNEAQ come from the germline V gene (reference sequence). V was clipped by 0 bases and J by 6 bases; unmatched bases: 0. The CDR3 spans 15 residues.